The rows below give T cell receptor beta chains drawn from one sample of a study of patients and donors after allogeneic stem cell transplantation. One entry per CDR3 protein, called by TCRdb with MiXCR from the RT-PCR reads. The data hold approximately 160,000 distinct CDR3 sequences, with more than 20% observed a single time. Source material: blood, either unsorted or a sorted T cell fraction (not recorded which). These receptor sequences come from a human donor who was either an allogeneic HSCT recipient or a stem cell or donor lymphocyte infusion donor (not recorded which). It is not recorded whose cells these are; they may come from a transplant donor. CDR3s include the opening cysteine and the closing phenylalanine or tryptophan. The D gene is left open where the match is weak.

>TRBV12-3/TRBV12-4|-|TRBJ2-5
CASRETGMGQETQYF
>TRBV20-1|TRBD1|TRBJ1-1
CSAGQGLTEAFF
>TRBV5-1|-|TRBJ2-2
CASSSTRYTGELFF
>TRBV10-3|TRBD1|TRBJ1-4
CAIREPGQGTEKLFF
>TRBV20-1|-|TRBJ2-1
CSARDHSLSYNEQFF
>TRBV3-1|TRBD1|TRBJ2-7
CASSQRRPDRATYEQYF
>TRBV15|-|TRBJ2-7
CATSPEGLSRSREQYF
>TRBV5-1|-|TRBJ2-3
CASSLFQDTDTQYF
>TRBV5-1|TRBD1|TRBJ2-1
CASSPDRVSYNEQFF
>TRBV2|TRBD2|TRBJ2-1
CASSEKRTSGNNEQFF
>TRBV6-5|-|TRBJ2-7
CASSYDTPYEQYF
>TRBV5-1|TRBD1|TRBJ2-1
CASSYTGGSYNEQFF
>TRBV4-1|-|TRBJ2-1
CASSRGSSNEQFF
>TRBV6-2/TRBV6-3|-|TRBJ2-7
CASSYRFLPDYEQYF
>TRBV15|TRBD1|TRBJ2-4
CATSRIQGQEKIQYF
>TRBV6-2/TRBV6-3|TRBD1|TRBJ1-5
CASSPGQRQNQPQHF
>TRBV29-1|-|TRBJ1-1
CSVQPQTGWGTEAFF
>TRBV29-1|TRBD2|TRBJ2-1
CSLERERPPNEQFF
>TRBV20-1|TRBD2|TRBJ2-1
CSARDPGLAGGSSYNEQFF
>TRBV20-1|-|TRBJ2-1
CSARDYRGSYNEQFF
>TRBV5-6|-|TRBJ1-2
CASSLTEGQDYGYTF
>TRBV5-1|-|TRBJ2-7
CASSGGDSVRYEQYF
>TRBV20-1|-|TRBJ2-1
CSASGSSSSYNEQFF
>TRBV20-1|-|TRBJ1-1
CSARDPGSDTEAFF
>TRBV7-2|-|TRBJ1-1
CASSLVAFPEAFF
>TRBV5-1|-|TRBJ1-1
CASSSGGPRTLNTEAFF
>TRBV2|-|TRBJ2-5
CASRVSGTARLETQYF
>TRBV6-1|-|TRBJ2-2
CASSSLGGRTTGELFF
>TRBV7-2|-|TRBJ2-5
CASSLNGAERGKTQYF
>TRBV4-3|-|TRBJ2-3
CASSQDQRDGDTQYF
>TRBV7-9|TRBD1|TRBJ1-2
CASSSGQGTFYAYTF
>TRBV20-1|-|TRBJ2-7
CSAKRSYSYEQYF
>TRBV25-1|-|TRBJ2-7
CASSYQGISYEQYF
>TRBV7-3|-|TRBJ2-3
CASSPGRLGDSTDTQYF
>TRBV20-1|-|TRBJ2-3
CSARTGGGTDTQYF
>TRBV20-1|-|TRBJ1-3
CSGGVQDSSGNTIYF
>TRBV5-1|-|TRBJ1-3
CASSPEPGRRSGNTIYF
>TRBV11-2|TRBD2|TRBJ2-1
CASSLPPPLAGANEQFF
>TRBV20-1|TRBD1|TRBJ1-1
CSAIRQGTSNTEAFF
>TRBV3-1|-|TRBJ2-1
CASSQVRSVEQFF
>TRBV12-3/TRBV12-4|TRBD1|TRBJ1-1
CASSPGVRGIVNTEAFF
>TRBV19|TRBD1|TRBJ2-4
CASSMTGGSKNIQYF
>TRBV5-1|TRBD1|TRBJ2-7
CASSSQGAGEQYF
>TRBV11-2|TRBD2|TRBJ2-1
CASSLHPAGDEQFF
>TRBV7-2|-|TRBJ2-1
CASSVEFIHLYNEQFF
>TRBV15|TRBD1|TRBJ2-1
CATSRGFGTGSSYNEQFF
>TRBV5-1|-|TRBJ1-1
CASSSDRYTEAFF
>TRBV6-5|-|TRBJ1-2
CASSAAVDGYTF
>TRBV7-7|-|TRBJ2-7
CARRRPRYEQYF
>TRBV7-9|TRBD1|TRBJ1-4
CASSYNRGTEKLFF
>TRBV28|TRBD1|TRBJ2-5
CASSLSYRGRGETQYF
>TRBV7-7|-|TRBJ2-2
CASSHPGNTGELFF
>TRBV27|-|TRBJ2-7
CASSPSGIYEQYF
>TRBV4-3|-|TRBJ1-6
CASSQDPRSSYNSPLHF
>TRBV6-6|-|TRBJ1-1
CASLWETNTEAFF
>TRBV2|-|TRBJ2-1
CASSAETSSYNEQFF
>TRBV6-6|TRBD1|TRBJ2-7
CASSLGTGLGEQYF
>TRBV10-3|-|TRBJ1-5
CAISDVSNQPQHF
>TRBV6-1|-|TRBJ2-1
CATTKGFNEQFF
>TRBV12-3/TRBV12-4|TRBD2|TRBJ2-3
CASSFIAGVGTDTQYF